Listed below are T cell receptor beta chains from one sample, sequenced in a study of cytomegalovirus exposure and HLA in healthy donors. The data were produced by immunoSEQ multiplex PCR, yet TCRdb's version contains in-frame clones alone and is incomplete. The sample carries a few hundred thousand clones, around 90% recorded once. Sequenced sample: PBMCs. These receptors originate from a girl aged 2 to 9 in good health and CMV-seronegative. The CDR3 runs from the conserved cysteine through the conserved F or W. D genes are given only for firm matches. Size values are once, few and many counts, or a class for expanded clones, and some rows have none.

CDR3nt	CDR3aa	d_gene	abundance	v_gene	j_gene
TGTGCCAGCAGTAGGGACACCCAGGGAGGCACAGATACGCAGTATTTT	CASSRDTQGGTDTQYF	NA	NA	TRBV27	TRBJ2-3
TGTGCCAGCAGCACCCGCGGGAGGGAGGGGGAGACCCAGTACTTC	CASSTRGREGETQYF	TRBD2	NA	TRBV28	TRBJ2-5
TGCGCCAGCAGGTCTAGCGGGGGGACCTACGAGCAGTACTTC	CASRSSGGTYEQYF	TRBD2	once	TRBV5-1	TRBJ2-7
TGTGCCAGCAGCACCTCTACGGTGCAGTACTTC	CASSTSTVQYF	NA	NA	TRBV5-4	TRBJ2-7
TGTGCCAGCAGCCAGTACCAAGAGACCCAGTACTTC	CASSQYQETQYF	NA	once	TRBV11-2	TRBJ2-5
TGTGCCAGCTCACCACCCCGCGACAGTTTTCTCACCTACGAGCAGTACTTC	CASSPPRDSFLTYEQYF	NA	NA	TRBV18	TRBJ2-7
TGTGCCAGCAGCTTGTTCGGGGGTGGTGATCGGTCACCCCTCCACTTT	CASSLFGGGDRSPLHF	NA	NA	TRBV5-6	TRBJ1-6
TGTGCCAGCAGTGTAGCCGGGACAGTTTCCTACGAGCAGTACTTC	CASSVAGTVSYEQYF	TRBD1	NA	TRBV6-4	TRBJ2-7
TGTGCCAGCTCAAAACCCCTCTTTAAGGCGGGCTATGGCTACACCTTC	CASSKPLFKAGYGYTF	NA	NA	TRBV18	TRBJ1-2
TGTGCCTCAATTCGAGCGGGGGGGCCCTACGAGCAGTACTTC	CASIRAGGPYEQYF	TRBD2	NA	TRBV30	TRBJ2-7
TGTGCCAGCAGCTTGGCGGGTAGCGGGGTCTCCACAGATACGCAGTATTTT	CASSLAGSGVSTDTQYF	TRBD2	NA	TRBV5-4	TRBJ2-3
TGTGCCAGCAGCAAAGATCTACGGGGGGCAGATACGCAGTATTTT	CASSKDLRGADTQYF	NA	NA	TRBV21-1	TRBJ2-3
TGCAGCGTTGAACCGACTAGCGGGGGAGCAGATACGCAGTATTTT	CSVEPTSGGADTQYF	TRBD2	NA	TRBV29-1	TRBJ2-3
TGTGCCAGCAGATTGACTAGCGGGGGGGATTCTAGCACAGATACGCAGTATTTT	CASRLTSGGDSSTDTQYF	TRBD2	NA	TRBV13	TRBJ2-3
TGTGCCAGCAGCCAAGTGGCGACTTCCGCGTACGAGCAGTACTTC	CASSQVATSAYEQYF	NA	NA	TRBV4-2	TRBJ2-7
TGTGCCAGCAGCGAATCGGGAGTCATGGGGGAAAAACTGTTTTTT	CASSESGVMGEKLFF	NA	NA	TRBV2	TRBJ1-4
TGTGCCAGCAGCCCGGGACTAGCGGGTAACAATGAGCAGTTCTTC	CASSPGLAGNNEQFF	TRBD2	NA	TRBV11-1	TRBJ2-1
TGTGCCAGCAGTCCTGAGGGCTCTGGAAACACCATATATTTT	CASSPEGSGNTIYF	NA	NA	TRBV2	TRBJ1-3
TGTGCCAGCAGTTACTCGATACTGGGGGACAGAGAAAATTCACCCCTCCACTTT	CASSYSILGDRENSPLHF	TRBD1	NA	TRBV6-8	TRBJ1-6
TGTGCCAGCAGGTCCTCCCCAGCCTACGAGCAGTACTTC	CASRSSPAYEQYF	NA	once	TRBV27	TRBJ2-7
TGTGCCAGCAGCCAACAGCTTTACCTTAACAATGAGCAGTTCTTC	CASSQQLYLNNEQFF	NA	NA	TRBV9	TRBJ2-1
TGCAGCGTTGTGGCAGGCACGCTCCGGGATACGCAGTATTTT	CSVVAGTLRDTQYF	NA	NA	TRBV29-1	TRBJ2-3
TGTGCCAGCAGTTACCGAGGGACAGGAGCTAATGAAAAACTGTTTTTT	CASSYRGTGANEKLFF	TRBD1	NA	TRBV6-5	TRBJ1-4
TGTGCCAGCAGCTTAGGGGCTACCACCGGGGAGCTGTTTTTT	CASSLGATTGELFF	NA	NA	TRBV11-2	TRBJ2-2
TGTGCCAGCAGCTTAGTTGGGACTAGCGGGGGGGCAGGTTCCTACGAGCAGTACTTC	CASSLVGTSGGAGSYEQYF	TRBD2	NA	TRBV7-6	TRBJ2-7
TGCAGCGTTGACGGACATCGGAGCTCCTACAATGACCAGTTCTTC	CSVDGHRSSYNDQFF	NA	NA	TRBV29-1	TRBJ2-1
TGTGCCAGCAGCCTACAACAGGGGCCTAGCACAGATACGCAGTATTTT	CASSLQQGPSTDTQYF	TRBD1	once	TRBV7-9	TRBJ2-3
TGTGCCTGGAGTCGGGACAGGGACTATGGCTACACCTTC	CAWSRDRDYGYTF	TRBD1	NA	TRBV30	TRBJ1-2